This T cell receptor (beta chain) appears in the sequencing data of a study of OX40 agonist ivuxolimab in advanced cancers. Study-wide context: Mean age about 60 years, range roughly 20 to 85; around 80% male.

V dropped 8 bases and J dropped 11; count of bases not matched to a gene: 6. CDR3 length: 12 amino acids. Germline CDR1 MDHEN, CDR2 SYDVKM. Profiling relied on immunoSEQ multiplex PCR, and the TCRdb table lists in-frame clones only, not all of them. This table has roughly 80,000 clones, approximately 86% appearing once. The input for sequencing was CD4+ or CD8+ T cells sorted from blood, taken in a trial of the OX40 agonist ivuxolimab. This TCR was sampled from an adult with an advanced solid tumor such as melanoma, head and neck, liver or kidney cancer. The chain uses TRBV28 and TRBJ1-6; 7 bases are shared with TRBD1. CDR3 DNA: TGTGCCAGCGGAGAGGGGGCGGCACCCCTCCACTTT. Residues: CASGEGAAPLHF.